This TCR beta chain was recorded in a study of cytomegalovirus exposure and HLA in healthy donors. Study conclusions and caveats: The majority of CMV-associated TCR beta chains were reported as apparently HLA-restricted in a later analysis. Using the classifier, cytomegalovirus status was reportedly diagnosed with high specificity and sensitivity. A later analysis reportedly found that, within productive TCRs, an Asian-associated ancestry cluster had fewer N-insertions than the mean observed across the roughly 670 donors.

Samples came from healthy bone marrow donors. With 60 Vbeta and 13 Jbeta primers, the PCR was carried out. The repertoire was sequenced with immunoSEQ multiplex PCR; TCRdb's copy has only in-frame clones and lacks some. The profile covers tens of thousands of clones, with 65% to 85% appearing a single time and roughly 3% taken by the ten largest. A single count supports this clone. No antigen is known for it. After removal of 5 bases from V and 0 bases from J, the junction contained 3 bases not matched to a gene. The CDR3 totals 15 residues. The germline V gene has CDR1 SGHRS and CDR2 YFSETQ. This clonotype originated in a woman aged 30 to 39 in good health and CMV-seronegative. The sequencing input was PBMCs. The V call is TRBV5-1, the J call TRBJ2-2; 8 bases line up with TRBD2. Here the CDR3 DNA reads TGCGCCAGCAGAACTAGCGGATCGAACACCGGGGAGCTGTTTTTT. Translation: CASRTSGSNTGELFF. Based on the CDR3 plus reference TRBV5-1 and TRBJ2-2, the full variable domain is KAGVTQTPRYLIKTRGQQVTLSCSPISGHRSVSWYQQTPGQGLQFLFEYFSETQRNKGNFPGRFSGRQFSNSRSEMNVSTLELGDSALYLCASRTSGSNTGELFFGEGSRLTVL.